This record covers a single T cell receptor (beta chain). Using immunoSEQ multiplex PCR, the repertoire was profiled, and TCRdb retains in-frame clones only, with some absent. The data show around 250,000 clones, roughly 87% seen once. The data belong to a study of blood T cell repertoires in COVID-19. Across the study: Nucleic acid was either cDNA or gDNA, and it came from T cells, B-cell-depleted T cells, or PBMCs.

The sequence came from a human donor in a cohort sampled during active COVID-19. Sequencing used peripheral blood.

The CDR3 protein is CASSLGQGASYEQYF. The CDR3 DNA sequence: TGTGCCAGCAGCTTGGGACAGGGGGCTAGTTACGAGCAGTACTTC. This chain uses TRBV5-6 with TRBJ2-7; TRBD1 matches 10 bases. Germline CDR1 and CDR2: SGHDT and YYEEEE. V lost 0 bases to trimming and J lost 4 bases; unmatched junction nucleotides: 4. This CDR3 is built from 15 residues.